This TCR beta chain was recorded in a study of cytomegalovirus exposure and HLA in healthy donors (dated by TCRdb to the late 2010s). About the full investigation: According to an earlier analysis of a few hundred of the donors, some 180 million T cells yielded 117 million unique TCR beta sequences and 276 Gb of sequence data. An early release that covered about 600 HLA-typed donors contained 250 to 350 gigabases of sequencing data and 65 million to 100 million unique TCR sequences. Of the 300 to 500 genotyped donors, 75% to 85% were placed in the genetic ancestry cluster associated with self-reported Caucasian donors. The aim of the study was to test whether cataloging public T cell receptors could identify signatures of past pathogen exposure. The study used immunosequencing to profile the T cell repertoires of some 600 subjects and linked those repertoires to cytomegalovirus serostatus. In addition to the first cohort of roughly 670 subjects, a separate validation cohort of 120 different subjects was used. To predict cytomegalovirus infection status, the study combined high-throughput TCR immunosequencing, statistical association of individual TCRs with disease status, and machine learning. A later analysis re-analyzed previously published TCR beta repertoires from hundreds of donors and added high-resolution HLA genotyping to study TCR occurrence patterns. The later analysis used no new phenotypic data to find candidate immune exposures, relying instead on TCR beta sequences and their occurrence across donors. In an earlier analysis of 587 of the donors, high-throughput TCR beta sequencing was used to judge whether each TCR beta V gene segment behaved as functional or pseudogenic. Donor age, sex, ethnicity and CMV serostatus were compiled alongside the repertoire data. In a later genetic analysis, genome-wide SNP genotypes for about 55% of the roughly 700 donors were used, and that subset was treated as a discovery cohort. Every discovery cohort repertoire had been produced on one sequencing platform. HLA typing included class I and class II loci at four-digit resolution. The number of typed donors differed by locus: about 620-640 for A, B, C, DRB1 and DQB1; 500 to 550 for DQA1; 606 for DPA1; and some 470 for DPB1. Four to six DR-DQ haplotypes were handled as single units for association and clustering, since linkage in the cohort was strong. Among some 400 genotyped donors of the cohort, an average of roughly 240,000 unique TCR beta nucleotide sequences were sequenced per donor, around 20% of them non-productive.

About this clone: No cognate antigen has been identified for it. Nothing much larger sits one base from this clone, and base qualities are not available.

The cohort comprised hundreds of healthy bone marrow donors. All cohort members were sampled while nominally healthy, although unrecorded immune exposures were likely present. The donor tested CMV seronegative, placing the donor among the 350 or so seronegative members of the cohort. Every donor gave a peripheral blood sample, and the peripheral blood mononuclear cells from that sample were used for TCR beta sequencing. Genomic DNA was extracted from the blood cell samples with the Qiagen DNeasy Blood Extraction Kit. The library was built by means of the immunoSEQ multiplex PCR assay. For the multiplex PCR, a mixture combining 60 forward primers for TCR Vbeta segments and 13 reverse primers for TCR Jbeta segments was used. The CDR3 region of rearranged TCR beta genes was amplified from genomic DNA by a multiplex PCR assay. The Illumina HiSeq System was used to sequence the amplified TCR beta libraries as 87-base-pair reads. As for the authors' bioinformatics: Across the 670 or so repertoires, a later analysis counted tens of millions of unique TCR beta chains, roughly 11 million of which were shared by at least two donors. Raw reads were error-corrected and collapsed into unique sequences by a nearest-neighbor algorithm in which closely related sequences were merged to remove PCR and sequencing errors. To assign V, D and J gene segments, CDR3 sequences were aligned to IMGT reference sequences. For a sequence to be retained, a match of at least six nucleotides to both a V gene segment and a J gene segment was required. A rearrangement was called productive if the CDR3 had no stop codons and remained in frame with V and J, and every other rearrangement was called non-productive. Following IMGT convention, CDR3 was defined as the stretch from the second conserved V-encoded cysteine to the conserved J-encoded phenylalanine. The earlier analysis of about 570 of the donors excluded any sequence lacking an unambiguous match to a single V gene segment. In an earlier analysis of 587 of the donors, a V segment was called functional when productive rearrangements were above 56.7%, and segregating when the standard deviation between donors exceeded 5%. A statistical classification framework was developed to diagnose cytomegalovirus status using the catalog of TCR beta chain sequences. V and J gene assignment, in a later analysis, came from comparing TCR nucleotide sequences with IMGT/GENE-DB human TR gene sequences. The TCRdist pipeline was used in a later analysis to assign CDR3 sequences and most-parsimonious VDJ recombination scenarios. A later analysis defined each TCR beta chain by its CDR3 amino acid sequence plus V-gene family, and excluded reads lacking a unique V-gene family. As a way to deal with suspected cross-contamination and a sequencing artifact, a later analysis dropped approximately 590 nucleotide sequences that were highly shared and had low generation probability. For each public chain, a later analysis derived a clonal expansion index from normalized ranks of inferred template counts within each repertoire. A later analysis computed generation probabilities with a VDJ recombination model fitted to out-of-frame rearrangements, and checked the results against IGoR. A later analysis scored TCR-TCR, TCR-HLA and TCR-CMV co-occurrence with hypergeometric tests, applying a repertoire-size bias correction to TCR pairs. To estimate false discovery rates, a later analysis permuted the HLA or CMV assignments 20 times. In a later analysis, co-occurring TCRs were grouped with DBSCAN, and TCRdist sequence similarity was added when clustering was performed within HLA-allele-positive subsets. Co-occurrence clustering excluded repertoires with fewer than 30,000 or more than 120,000 public chains, plus five with anomalous nucleotide sharing. TCRdb took over this immuneACCESS table, retaining in-frame rearrangements with V and J assigned. Such tables are incomplete; in checked studies, under half of the missing clones stem from an unresolved V gene, and the remainder is unexplained. V and J calls and clone size are given by that table; D and trimming were obtained from the DNA. Counted in this sample were roughly 150,000 clones; 70% to 90% of them appeared once. The ten largest clones capture roughly 2.4% of the sample.

The research as a whole found: In an earlier analysis of about 600 of the donors, most TCR beta V segments appeared in productive rearrangements about 87% or about 30% of the time, broadly matching IMGT annotations. Because counts were too low, about 15 rarely observed V segments, including chromosome 9 orphons, were left out of the earlier analysis of some 640 of the donors. The authors suggested that the approach could potentially be extended to other disease states and immunological phenotypes. According to a later analysis, TCR association rates differed among HLA loci, with DRB1 alleles showing the most associated TCRs and HLA-C alleles showing the fewest. A further reported finding was that TCR beta sequences accurately predicted the HLA-A and HLA-B alleles for most subjects in the first cohort. A later analysis reported that several top co-occurrence clusters appeared linked to parvovirus B19, influenza, CMV and Epstein-Barr virus. A later genetic analysis reported fewer N-insertions in productive TCRs among donors in an Asian-associated ancestry cluster than the roughly 700-donor mean. A cluster of highly shared sequence variants was judged likely to represent a technical artifact of the sequencing pipeline. In both the original and validation cohorts, the classifier was reported to diagnose cytomegalovirus status with high specificity and sensitivity. In the study, approximately 160 TCR beta chains were listed as associated with cytomegalovirus. Assigning TCR associations to individual alleles was difficult when HLA alleles, especially DR and DQ, strongly co-occurred. Sequencing depth was assumed to be roughly uniform across donors in the presence/absence analyses, though that assumption may not hold. A later analysis found that most CMV-associated TCR beta chains appeared HLA-restricted, with HLA associations seemingly driven largely by CMV exposure. Only TCR beta chains were sequenced in this cohort, and the absence of alpha or paired-chain data limited detectable features. While some public TCRs were present in many individuals, most TCR sequences turned up only very rarely across donors. For the cohort, immune exposure information was limited to CMV serostatus. HLA typing was unavailable for some donors at each locus, so association tests used only the typed subset. Linkage disequilibrium might explain the correlated functional status among segregating V segments, but an unknown experimental factor could not be ruled out. Specific HLA alleles were associated with 15,000 to 20,000 TCR beta sequences at a false discovery rate of 0.05 in a later analysis. V-gene and J-gene trimming of TCR beta chains was associated with a missense DCLRE1C variant in a later genetic analysis, and the association was replicated in an independent cohort. In a later analysis, HLA-associated TCR beta chains showed more clonal expansion and lower generation probabilities than non-associated chains that were equally common. In vitro tests confirmed that a few of the cytomegalovirus-associated TCR beta chains recognize cytomegalovirus antigens.

The sequencing input was PBMCs. The TCR sequence derives from a woman aged 18-30 years in good health and CMV-seronegative.

The DNA is as follows: TGCGCCAGCAATCGTGTATCCTCCTACAATGAGCAGTTCTTC. Translated, this gives CASNRVSSYNEQFF. This receptor chain uses TRBV10-2 and TRBJ2-1, with the D gene not clear enough to name. The CDR3 goes from the cysteine to the phenylalanine over 14 residues. Just the 42-base CDR3 DNA is kept, in frame starting at base 1. The germline V gene gives CDR1 as WSHSY and CDR2 as SAAADI. The V and J ends are trimmed by 7 bases and 0 bases, leaving 10 bases between them.